This is a list of T cell receptor beta chains from one sample in a study of shared clonotypes between healthy human individuals. Libraries were prepared by immunoSEQ multiplex PCR; TCRdb keeps only in-frame clonotypes and omits some of them. The table records 2.5 million or so clones, roughly 92% of them present only once. Sequences were obtained from naive CD4+ T cells sorted from blood. The receptors were sampled from a man younger than 35 in good health. The CDR3 runs from the conserved cysteine through the conserved F or W. The D gene is left open where the match is weak. Clone size, where shown, is once, few, many, or a class for clones that have expanded.

TRBV28,TRBJ2-7,NA,NA,TGTGCCAGCAGTTTACCACTAATCCTTCGGGACGGTTACTCCGGAAGCTCCTACGAGCAGTACTTC,CASSLPLILRDGYSGSSYEQYF
TRBV7-2,TRBJ2-1,NA,NA,TGTGCCAGCAGCCTAACAGGCCCTGAGCAGTTCTTC,CASSLTGPEQFF
TRBV18,TRBJ2-7,NA,TRBD1,TGTGCCAGCTCACCCTCACCCGGGACAGGCGGCTACTACGAGCAGTACTTC,CASSPSPGTGGYYEQYF
TRBV14,TRBJ1-5,NA,NA,TGTGCCAGCAGCCAGGGGTCCTGGGGGCAGCCCCAGCATTTT,CASSQGSWGQPQHF
TRBV15,TRBJ2-5,NA,NA,TGTGCCACCAGCAGAGATCCTACAGGGTACATAGAGACCCAGTACTTC,CATSRDPTGYIETQYF
TRBV7-9,TRBJ2-5,once,TRBD2,TGTGCCAGCAGCCGAGGGGCGGGGGGTACGGAGACCCAGTACTTC,CASSRGAGGTETQYF
TRBV7-2,TRBJ1-1,once,NA,TGTGCCAGCAGCTTAGGGCTCCTGAACACTGAAGCTTTCTTT,CASSLGLLNTEAFF
TRBV2,TRBJ2-3,once,NA,TGTGCCAGCAGTGAAGCGATTACGGGACTCGGAGGGGATTTT,CASSEAITGLGGDF
TRBV18,TRBJ2-1,NA,NA,TGTGCCAGCTCATTCTCTCTGGGGGAAGAGCAGTTCTTC,CASSFSLGEEQFF
TRBV2,TRBJ2-7,NA,TRBD2,TGTGCCAGCAGTGCTAGCGGGACTTTCGGGCAGTACTTC,CASSASGTFGQYF
TRBV5-6,TRBJ2-3,NA,NA,TGTGCCAGCAGCTTACTAGGGCCGGGCACAGATACGCAGTATTTT,CASSLLGPGTDTQYF
TRBV10-3,TRBJ1-1,few,NA,TGTGCCATCAGTGGGACGGGGAACACTGAAGCTTTCTTT,CAISGTGNTEAFF
TRBV15,TRBJ1-1,few,NA,TGTGCCACCAGCAGAGAACGATCCTTTAACACTGAAGCTTTCTTT,CATSRERSFNTEAFF
TRBV5-5,TRBJ1-2,NA,NA,TGTGCCAGCAGCCCATGGACTACCTATGGCTACACCTTC,CASSPWTTYGYTF
TRBV11-2,TRBJ2-2,NA,NA,TGTGCCAGCAGCCCCGGGACTCTGAACACCGGGGAGCTGTTTTTT,CASSPGTLNTGELFF
TRBV10-3,TRBJ2-1,once,TRBD2,TGTGCCATCAGTGGAGGACTAGCGGAAATCTACAATGAGCAGTTCTTC,CAISGGLAEIYNEQFF
TRBV27,TRBJ2-2,NA,TRBD1,TGTGCCAGCAGTTCCTCGGGACAGGACAACACCGGGGAGCTGTTTTTT,CASSSSGQDNTGELFF
TRBV6-5,TRBJ2-2,NA,TRBD1,TGTGCCAGCAGGTCGGGACAGCCAAACACCGGGGAGCTGTTTTTT,CASRSGQPNTGELFF
TRBV30,TRBJ2-4,NA,NA,TGTGCCTGGACTCCCATAGCCAAAAACATTCAGTACTTC,CAWTPIAKNIQYF
TRBV5-6,TRBJ1-3,NA,NA,TGTGCCAGCAGCCCGTCAGGGGCTCCCCCTGGAAACACCATATATTTT,CASSPSGAPPGNTIYF
TRBV4-3,TRBJ2-7,once,NA,TGCGCCAGCAGCCAAGGTGGAGCAGGCTCCTACGAGCAGTACTTC,CASSQGGAGSYEQYF
TRBV7-3,TRBJ2-2,NA,NA,TGTGCCAGCAGCTTAATTACCGGGGAGCTGTTTTTT,CASSLITGELFF
TRBV2,TRBJ2-7,NA,TRBD1,TGTGCCAGCAGTAAGGGACAGGGGGCCTACGAGCAGTACTTC,CASSKGQGAYEQYF
TRBV28,TRBJ2-3,NA,TRBD2,TGTGCCAGCAGTTTATCGGGACTAGCGGGGACTGATACGCAGTATTTT,CASSLSGLAGTDTQYF
TRBV7-2,TRBJ1-5,NA,TRBD1,TGTGCCAGCAGCTTAAGGTCCCTCAGACAGGGGGCCAATCAGCCCCAGCATTTT,CASSLRSLRQGANQPQHF
TRBV29-1,TRBJ1-2,NA,TRBD1,TGCAGCGTGAGGGGGACAGAGTATGGCTACACCTTC,CSVRGTEYGYTF
TRBV18,TRBJ2-7,NA,NA,TGTGCCAGCTCACCACGGAACAGCCCCTACGAGCAGTACTTC,CASSPRNSPYEQYF
TRBV7-6,TRBJ1-6,NA,NA,TGTGCCAGCAGCTTTCCAGGGTTGAATTCACCCCTCCACTTT,CASSFPGLNSPLHF
TRBV9,TRBJ2-5,NA,NA,TGTGCCAGCAGCGCGGAAACCTGGGAGACCCAGTACTTC,CASSAETWETQYF
TRBV6-1,TRBJ2-7,NA,NA,TGTGCCAGCAGTAGACCCGGATGGGAGCAGTACTTC,CASSRPGWEQYF
TRBV27,TRBJ2-7,NA,NA,TGTGCCAGCAGCTTATTAAAGACAGGTCCCACCTACGAGCAGTACTTC,CASSLLKTGPTYEQYF
TRBV10-3,TRBJ2-5,NA,TRBD2,TGTGCCATCAGTGAAGTAGCCAGCGGGAGGGGCAAGACCCAGTACTTC,CAISEVASGRGKTQYF
TRBV5-4,TRBJ1-4,NA,NA,TGTGCCAGCAGCTCTCGCTCAACTAATGAAAAACTGTTTTTT,CASSSRSTNEKLFF
TRBV5-1,TRBJ1-2,NA,NA,TGCGCCAGCAGCTTGGAGGAGGCCTCCCCTGGCTACACCTTC,CASSLEEASPGYTF
TRBV5-1,TRBJ2-5,NA,NA,TGCGCCAGCAGCTGGCAGGATCTGGGGGAGACCCAGTACTTC,CASSWQDLGETQYF
TRBV19,TRBJ2-4,NA,NA,TGTGCCAGTAGTACGCTCCATAGCGGCATTCAGTACTTC,CASSTLHSGIQYF
TRBV14,TRBJ1-1,NA,NA,TGTGCCAGCAGCCAAGGGGGAAACACTGAAGCTTTCTTT,CASSQGGNTEAFF
TRBV11-2,TRBJ2-1,NA,TRBD2,TGTGCCAGCAGCCTGGGACTAGCGGGCTTCAATGAGCAGTTCTTC,CASSLGLAGFNEQFF
TRBV5-4,TRBJ1-5,NA,NA,TGTGCCAGCAGCTTGGCGGGGGCAGGCCAGCCCCAGCATTTT,CASSLAGAGQPQHF
TRBV28,TRBJ2-1,NA,TRBD1,TGTGCCAGCAGTTCGGGGACAGCGAAGGGGTGGTTCTTC,CASSSGTAKGWFF
TRBV7-2,TRBJ2-1,NA,NA,TGTGCCAGCAGCTTAGCGGTCGGTCCGGCGGGTGAGCAGTTCTTC,CASSLAVGPAGEQFF
TRBV6-4,TRBJ2-1,once,TRBD2,TGTGCCAGCAGTGCCGGGACTAGCGGGAGCTTCTATGAGCAGTTCTTC,CASSAGTSGSFYEQFF